This T cell receptor (beta chain) came from a study of blood T cell repertoires in COVID-19. On the study more broadly: The samples span acute and convalescent COVID-19 from the United States, Italy and Spain. T cells, B-cell-depleted T cells, or PBMCs provided the cDNA or gDNA that served as material.

During active infection, Seattle patients enrolled and were then monitored through disease. CDR1 SGHRS and CDR2 YFSETQ come from the germline V gene. The CDR3 sequence is 15 residues long. Germline trimming cut 4 bases from V and 7 bases from J; bases unmatched to any gene: 11. Per the original methods: It was from reference gene primer amplification that nucleated cell counts were estimated. The data were produced by immunoSEQ multiplex PCR, yet TCRdb's version contains in-frame clones alone and is incomplete. V, J and clone size are those of that table, while D and trimming were read from the DNA. This table holds about 240,000 clones, more than 80% found once.

The genes are TRBV5-1 and TRBJ1-2, with 9 bases lining up with TRBD1. Sequenced material: peripheral blood. This receptor was identified in a woman older than 75 with COVID-19, enrolled during active disease. CDR3 DNA: TGCGCCAGCAGCCAAATTACAGGGGGCGAAGCTGGCTACACCTTC. It codes for CASSQITGGEAGYTF. Looking up the rest from reference TRBV5-1 and TRBJ1-2 gives the full variable domain: KAGVTQTPRYLIKTRGQQVTLSCSPISGHRSVSWYQQTPGQGLQFLFEYFSETQRNKGNFPGRFSGRQFSNSRSEMNVSTLELGDSALYLCASSQITGGEAGYTFGSGTRLTVV.